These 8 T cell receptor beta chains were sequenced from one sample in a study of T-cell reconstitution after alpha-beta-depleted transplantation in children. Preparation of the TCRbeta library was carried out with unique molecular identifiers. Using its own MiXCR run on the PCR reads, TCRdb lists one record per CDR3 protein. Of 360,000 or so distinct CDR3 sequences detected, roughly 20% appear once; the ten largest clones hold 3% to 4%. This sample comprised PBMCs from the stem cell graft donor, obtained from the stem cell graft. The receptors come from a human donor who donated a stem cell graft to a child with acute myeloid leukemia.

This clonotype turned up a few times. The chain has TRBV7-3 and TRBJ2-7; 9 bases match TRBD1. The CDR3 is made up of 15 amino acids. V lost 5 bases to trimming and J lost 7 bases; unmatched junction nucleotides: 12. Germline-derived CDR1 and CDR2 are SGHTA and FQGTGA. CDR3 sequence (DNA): TGTGCCAGCAGCCCGGGGCGGGACAGGGTCCGGGAGCAGTACTTC. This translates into CASSPGRDRVREQYF.

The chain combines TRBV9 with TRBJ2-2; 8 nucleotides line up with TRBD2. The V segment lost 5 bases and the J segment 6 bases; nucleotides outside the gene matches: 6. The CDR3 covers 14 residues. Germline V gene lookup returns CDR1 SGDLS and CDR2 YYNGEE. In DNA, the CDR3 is TGTGCCAGCAGGGAGGGAGCGGGAGCCGGGGAGCTGTTTTTT. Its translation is CASREGAGAGELFF.

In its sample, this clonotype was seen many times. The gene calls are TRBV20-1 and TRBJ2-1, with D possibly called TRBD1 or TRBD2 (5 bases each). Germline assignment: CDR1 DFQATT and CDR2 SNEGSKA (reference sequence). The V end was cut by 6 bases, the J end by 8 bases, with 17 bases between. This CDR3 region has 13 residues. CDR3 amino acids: CSAVLGGADEQFF. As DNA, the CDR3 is TGCAGTGCGGTCCTTGGGGGAGCGGATGAGCAGTTCTTC.

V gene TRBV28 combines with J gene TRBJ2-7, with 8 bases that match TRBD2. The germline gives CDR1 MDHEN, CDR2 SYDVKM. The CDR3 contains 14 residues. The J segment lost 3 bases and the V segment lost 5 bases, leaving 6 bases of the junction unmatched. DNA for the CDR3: TGTGCCAGCAGTCCTATAGCGGGGCGCTACGAGCAGTACTTC. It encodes CASSPIAGRYEQYF.

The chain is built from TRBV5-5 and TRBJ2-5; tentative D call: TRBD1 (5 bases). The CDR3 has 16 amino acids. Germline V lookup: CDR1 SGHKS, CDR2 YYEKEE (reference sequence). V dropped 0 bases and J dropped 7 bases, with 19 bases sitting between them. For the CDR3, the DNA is TGTGCCAGCAGCTTGGGTCAGGGCTTTTTTCTGGGGACCCAGTACTTC. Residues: CASSLGQGFFLGTQYF.

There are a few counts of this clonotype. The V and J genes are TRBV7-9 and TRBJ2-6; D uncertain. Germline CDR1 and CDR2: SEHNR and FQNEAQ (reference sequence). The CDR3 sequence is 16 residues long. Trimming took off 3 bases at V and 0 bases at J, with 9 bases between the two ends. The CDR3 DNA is TGTGCCAGCAGCTTTTCGTACGGCTCTGGGGCCAACGTCCTGACTTTC. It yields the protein CASSFSYGSGANVLTF.

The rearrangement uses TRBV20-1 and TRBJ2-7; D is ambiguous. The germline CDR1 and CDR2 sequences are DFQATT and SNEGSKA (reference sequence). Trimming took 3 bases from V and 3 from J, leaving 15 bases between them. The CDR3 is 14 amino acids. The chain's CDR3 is CSASAGIGFYEQYF. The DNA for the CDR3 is TGCAGTGCTAGCGCAGGAATAGGCTTCTACGAGCAGTACTTC.

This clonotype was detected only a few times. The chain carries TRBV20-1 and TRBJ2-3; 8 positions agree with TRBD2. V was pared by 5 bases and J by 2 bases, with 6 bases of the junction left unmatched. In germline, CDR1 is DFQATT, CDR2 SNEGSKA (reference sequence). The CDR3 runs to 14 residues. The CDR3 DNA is TGCAGTGCTCTCGGGGGGGTAGTCACAGATACGCAGTATTTT. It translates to CSALGGVVTDTQYF.